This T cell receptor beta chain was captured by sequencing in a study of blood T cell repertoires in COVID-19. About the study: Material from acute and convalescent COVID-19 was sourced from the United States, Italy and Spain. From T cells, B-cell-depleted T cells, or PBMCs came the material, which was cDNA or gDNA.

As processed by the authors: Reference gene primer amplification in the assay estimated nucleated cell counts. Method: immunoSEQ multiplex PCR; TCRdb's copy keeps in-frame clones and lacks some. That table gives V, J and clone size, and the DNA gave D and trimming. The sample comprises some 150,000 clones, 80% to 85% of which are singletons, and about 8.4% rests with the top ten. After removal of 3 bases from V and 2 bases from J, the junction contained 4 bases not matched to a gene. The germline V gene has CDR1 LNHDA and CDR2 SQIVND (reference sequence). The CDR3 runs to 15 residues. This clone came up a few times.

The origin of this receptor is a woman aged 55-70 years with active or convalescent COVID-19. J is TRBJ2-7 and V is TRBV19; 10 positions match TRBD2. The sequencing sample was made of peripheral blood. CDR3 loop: CASSMGTSATYEQYF. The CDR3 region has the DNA TGTGCCAGTAGTATGGGGACTAGCGCTACCTACGAGCAGTACTTC.